This TCR beta chain was captured by sequencing in a study of blood T cell repertoires in COVID-19. About the research overall: Material from acute and convalescent COVID-19 was sourced from the United States, Italy and Spain. PBMCs, B-cell-depleted T cells, or T cells provided the cDNA or gDNA that made up the material.

Per the authors' pipeline: Quantification of nucleated cells was approximated via reference gene primer amplification. Sequencing used immunoSEQ multiplex PCR; TCRdb keeps in-frame clones, though not all of them. That table supplies the V and J calls and clone size; D and trimming were determined from the DNA. The sample contains fewer than 85,000 clones, approximately 85% of which appear only once. The CDR3 runs 14 residues. Germline values: CDR1 MNHEY, CDR2 SVGAGI. Trimming left V 7 bases short and J 3 bases short, with 14 bases between. The sequenced sample was peripheral blood. The chain combines TRBV6-5 with TRBJ2-3; tentatively, D is TRBD1 (5 bases). The sequence derives from a human donor in a cohort sampled during active COVID-19. CDR3 in amino acids: CASTPGPDTDTQYF. The CDR3 nucleotides read TGTGCCAGCACCCCAGGGCCGGATACAGATACGCAGTATTTT.